This record concerns one T cell receptor beta chain sequence. This sample stems from a study of blood T cell repertoires in COVID-19. Study context: In each case, the material was cDNA or gDNA derived from T cells, B-cell-depleted T cells, or PBMCs.

The CDR3 spans 11 residues. V dropped 5 bases and J dropped 3 bases, with 4 bases sitting between them. Germline CDR1 SNHLY, CDR2 FYNNEI. Methods used by the authors: By means of reference gene primer amplification, nucleated cell counts were estimated. Sequencing used immunoSEQ multiplex PCR; TCRdb keeps in-frame clones, though not all of them. V, J and clone size reflect that table, while D and trimming were determined from the DNA. This sample carries 210,000 or so clones, just over 90% of them seen once, and the ten largest clones take around 1.2%. Sequenced material: peripheral blood. The chain has TRBV2 and TRBJ1-1, with D hard to call. This TCR derives from a man between 25 and 39 years old with acute or convalescent COVID-19. The CDR3 sequence is CASSRDTEAFF. CDR3 DNA sequence: TGTGCCAGCAGTCGGGACACTGAAGCTTTCTTT.